In this sample, the clone carrying this TCR beta chain turned up a few times. Its antigen remains unidentified. These data belong to a study of T-cell memory formation after mild COVID-19. About the research overall: Clusters of TCRs were largely donor specific. Notes on the study in general: Researchers found some responding clones in pre-infection memory, a sign that cross-reactive memory joined. Second-wave clones peaking on day 37 lacked confirmed SARS-CoV-2 specificity.

In TCRdb, the 5' RACE reads were re-called with MiXCR into one record per CDR3 protein. The table records 450,000 or so distinct CDR3 sequences, more than 20% of them present only once. This clonotype was sampled from an adult woman who had mild COVID-19 (a few samples of this study predate the infection). Cell type and time point are not known. The specimen was PBMCs or a T cell subset sorted from them (not recorded which).

The CDR3 loop reads CASSQDSILPYNEQFF. The CDR3 bases are TGCGCCAGCAGCCAAGATTCCATTCTCCCGTACAATGAGCAGTTCTTC. This chain links TRBV4-3 with TRBJ2-1; D unresolved. Germline lookup yields CDR1 LGHNA and CDR2 YSLEER. This CDR3 is 16 amino acids long. V gave up 0 bases and J gave up 4 bases, with 13 bases separating them.